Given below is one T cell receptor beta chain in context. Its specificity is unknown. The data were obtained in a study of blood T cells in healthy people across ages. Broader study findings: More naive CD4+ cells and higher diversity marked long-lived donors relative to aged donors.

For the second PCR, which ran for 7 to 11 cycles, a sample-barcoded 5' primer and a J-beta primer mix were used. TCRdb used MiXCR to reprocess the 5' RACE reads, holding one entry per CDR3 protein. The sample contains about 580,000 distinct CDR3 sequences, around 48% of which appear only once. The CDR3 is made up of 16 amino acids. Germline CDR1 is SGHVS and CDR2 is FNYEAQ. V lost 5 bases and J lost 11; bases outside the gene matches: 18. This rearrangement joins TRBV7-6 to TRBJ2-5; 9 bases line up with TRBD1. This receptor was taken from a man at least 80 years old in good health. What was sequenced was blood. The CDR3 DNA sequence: TGTGCCAGCAGCCAGCCCGGGACAGGGTTTGACAATGAGCAGTACTTC. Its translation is CASSQPGTGFDNEQYF.